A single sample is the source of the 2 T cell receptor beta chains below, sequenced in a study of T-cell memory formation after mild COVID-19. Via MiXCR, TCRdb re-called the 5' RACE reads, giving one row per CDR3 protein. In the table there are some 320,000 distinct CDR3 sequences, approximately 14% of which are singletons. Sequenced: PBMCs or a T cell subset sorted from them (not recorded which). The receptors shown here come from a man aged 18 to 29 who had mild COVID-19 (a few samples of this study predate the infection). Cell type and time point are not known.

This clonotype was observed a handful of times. CDR3 coding DNA: TGTGCCAGCAGCGCCCCGGCGGATGGGGATACGCAGTATTTT. Encoded protein: CASSAPADGDTQYF. V usage is TRBV7-3 and J usage is TRBJ2-3; D is unresolved. The CDR3 sequence is 14 residues long. V dropped 5 bases and J dropped 6 bases, with 15 bases sitting between them. CDR1 is SGHTA, CDR2 FQGTGA, per germline.

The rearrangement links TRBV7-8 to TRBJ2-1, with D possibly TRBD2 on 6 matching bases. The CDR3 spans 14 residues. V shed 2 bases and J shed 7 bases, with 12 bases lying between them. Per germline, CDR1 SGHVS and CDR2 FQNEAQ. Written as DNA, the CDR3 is TGTGCCAGCAGCTTACGGGGTGGGGGGAATGAGCAGTTCTTC. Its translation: CASSLRGGGNEQFF.